Listed below are T cell receptor beta chains from one sample, sequenced in a study of blood T cell repertoires in COVID-19. The method was immunoSEQ multiplex PCR; TCRdb's version includes in-frame clones alone and lacks a portion of them. The sample carries about 14,000 clones, less than 80% recorded once. The sample taken for sequencing was peripheral blood. Every receptor here comes from a man in his sixties or seventies with acute or convalescent COVID-19. CDR3s include the opening cysteine and the closing phenylalanine or tryptophan. Each record gives: V gene, CDR3 protein.

TRBV2 | CASNPSGSGNNEQFF
TRBV29-1 | CSSLTGRLANEQFF
TRBV19 | CASRDKMNTEAFF
TRBV2 | CASSSGAYEQYF
TRBV29-1 | CSVVERGRGETQYF
TRBV30 | CAWSVRAVYEQYF
TRBV18 | CASSRLESGGYTF
TRBV7-2 | CASSLDFTFMTGELFF
TRBV19 | CASSIVRVNTEAFF
TRBV30 | CAWSVPGFGGYTF
TRBV6-5 | CASSLGGGTEAFF
TRBV6-2/TRBV6-3 | CASSRTGTEHIGELFF
TRBV7-9 | CASSQDRVAGELFF